The 15 T cell receptor beta chains reported below all come from one sample, sequenced in a study of blood T cell repertoires in COVID-19. Libraries were prepared by immunoSEQ multiplex PCR; TCRdb keeps only in-frame clonotypes and omits some of them. The repertoire holds about 98,000 clones, more than 75% seen once, with 7.5% to 10% in the top ten. Sequencing was done on a sample of peripheral blood. The origin of the receptors is a man in his 60s with active or convalescent COVID-19.

The rearrangement links TRBV4-1 to TRBJ1-5, with D maybe TRBD1 (5 bases). CDR3 size: 15 residues. Trimming cost V 5 bases and J 1 base, with 12 bases left between them. Germline CDR1 reads MGHRA; CDR2 reads YSYEKL. The CDR3 here is CASSVGVESNQPQHF. CDR3 coding DNA: TGCGCCAGCAGCGTAGGGGTGGAAAGCAATCAGCCCCAGCATTTT.

V gene TRBV18 combines with J gene TRBJ2-5, with D possibly being TRBD1 (5 bases). Germline V lookup: CDR1 KGHSH, CDR2 LQKENI. There are 14 residues in the CDR3. Between the trimmed V and J ends, which lost 8 bases and 3 bases, there was a span of 16 bases. The CDR3 region is CASHPGATKETQYF. The CDR3 DNA is TGTGCCAGCCACCCTGGGGCAACCAAAGAGACCCAGTACTTC.

The chain joins TRBV6-5 to TRBJ1-1; possibly TRBD1 for D (6 bases). Trimming cost V 8 bases and J 2 bases, with 12 bases left between them. Germline lookup yields CDR1 MNHEY and CDR2 SVGAGI. This CDR3 is 13 amino acids long. The CDR3 region has the DNA TGTGCCAGCCAGGGGCAGTTTAACACTGAAGCTTTCTTT. As protein: CASQGQFNTEAFF.

The chain combines TRBV5-1 with TRBJ1-6, with D perhaps matching TRBD1 (5 bases). Germline V CDR1 and CDR2: SGHRS, YFSETQ. The CDR3 totals 15 residues. V shed 0 bases and J shed 7 bases, with 11 bases lying between them. CDR3 region: CASSLGANRNSPLHF. The CDR3 DNA sequence: TGCGCCAGCAGCTTGGGGGCGAACAGGAATTCACCCCTCCACTTT.

The V and J genes are TRBV29-1 and TRBJ1-2, with 9 nucleotides matching TRBD1. The CDR3 runs to 13 residues. V shed 5 bases, J shed 4 bases, and the junction held 5 bases outside the gene matches. Germline CDR1 SQVTM, CDR2 ANQGSEA. The CDR3 here is CSVWDRVGYGYTF. CDR3 sequence (DNA): TGCAGCGTTTGGGACAGGGTAGGCTATGGCTACACCTTC.

This clone was counted once. The chain is built from TRBV24-1 and TRBJ2-3, with D possibly matching TRBD1 (5 bases). Germline V lookup: CDR1 KGHDR, CDR2 SFDVKD. Trimming pared 3 bases from V and 7 bases from J, leaving 19 bases between. The CDR3 extends over 16 amino acids. This CDR3 is CATSDPGLDTQNTQYF. CDR3 coding DNA: TGTGCCACCAGTGATCCCGGCCTGGACACTCAGAATACGCAGTATTTT.

The rearrangement links TRBV5-8 to TRBJ2-1; 7 bases map to TRBD2. After removal of 0 bases from V and 10 bases from J, the junction contained 4 bases not matched to a gene. CDR3 size: 13 residues. From germline, CDR1 is SGHTS and CDR2 YDEGEE. CDR3 region: CASSLDGGVEQFF. The CDR3 DNA is TGTGCCAGCAGCTTGGATGGGGGGGTGGAGCAGTTCTTC.

The chain couples TRBV5-4 to TRBJ1-6; D is undetermined. Trimming left V 1 base short and J 5 bases short, with 7 bases between. The V gene's germline CDR1 is SGHNT and CDR2 YYREEE (reference sequence). The CDR3 is 14 amino acids. The CDR3 sequence is CASSLSSDNSPLHF. The CDR3 DNA reads as TGTGCCAGCAGCTTGTCGAGCGATAATTCACCCCTCCACTTT.

V and J are TRBV19 and TRBJ2-7; possible D gene TRBD1, 6 bases. This CDR3 comprises 13 residues. Germline V gene sequence: CDR1 LNHDA, CDR2 SQIVND (reference sequence). Trimming removed 5 bases from V and 4 bases from J, with 12 bases in between. The DNA for the CDR3 is TGTGCCAGTAGTCTACAGGGTAATTACGAGCAGTACTTC. It specifies CASSLQGNYEQYF.

In its sample, this clone was seen once. V gene TRBV13 combines with J gene TRBJ2-3; TRBD2 matches at 8 bases. V was clipped by 7 bases and J by 4 bases; unmatched bases: 10. The CDR3 extends over 15 amino acids. The V gene's germline CDR1 is PRHDT and CDR2 FYEKMQ (reference sequence). CDR3 residues: CASTPNRREADTQYF. CDR3 nucleotides: TGTGCCAGCACTCCCAACCGGCGGGAGGCAGATACGCAGTATTTT. The variable domain in full, with the rest retrieved from reference TRBV13 and TRBJ2-3, is AAGVIQSPRHLIKEKRETATLKCYPIPRHDTVYWYQQGPGQDPQFLISFYEKMQSDKGSIPDRFSAQQFSDYHSELNMSSLELGDSALYFCASTPNRREADTQYFGPGTRLTVL.

The chain has TRBV14 and TRBJ2-3; D is unclear. Trimming took 1 base from V and 2 from J, leaving 10 bases between them. The CDR3 is 15 residues long. Germline assignment: CDR1 SGHDN and CDR2 FVKESK. As DNA, the CDR3 is TGTGCCAGCAGCCAAGTAAGAGCTTACACAGATACGCAGTATTTT. The encoded protein is CASSQVRAYTDTQYF.

J is TRBJ2-7 and V is TRBV5-8, with D possibly being TRBD2 (6 bases). There are 15 residues in the CDR3. Trimming took off 1 base at V and 0 bases at J, with 11 bases between the two ends. Looked up from germline, CDR1 is SGHTS and CDR2 is YDEGEE. This CDR3 reads CASSLSGGHSYEQYV. The CDR3 DNA follows: TGTGCCAGCAGCTTGTCCGGGGGTCACTCCTACGAGCAGTACGTC.

In its sample, this clone was seen a few times. The gene calls are TRBV7-2 and TRBJ2-1; TRBD1 agrees at 7 bases. This CDR3 has 15 residues. Germline V gene lookup returns CDR1 SGHTA and CDR2 FQGNSA. Trimming at V came to 0 bases and at J to 5 bases, leaving 4 bases not matched to a gene. The chain's CDR3 is CASSLATGLHNEQFF. The CDR3 coding sequence is TGTGCCAGCAGCTTAGCGACAGGGCTCCACAATGAGCAGTTCTTC.

The chain carries TRBV5-1 and TRBJ2-4; 8 bases line up with TRBD2. The V segment lost 2 bases and the J segment 8 bases; nucleotides outside the gene matches: 3. Germline V gives CDR1 SGHRS, CDR2 YFSETQ. This CDR3 is built from 13 residues. The CDR3 sequence is CASSLAGEDIQYF. The CDR3 DNA sequence: TGCGCCAGCAGCTTAGCGGGAGAGGACATTCAGTACTTC.

The chain uses TRBV7-2 and TRBJ2-1; D gene uncertain. Germline CDR1 and CDR2: SGHTA and FQGNSA. The ends were cut back, 3 bases at V and 4 bases at J, with 7 bases in the middle. This CDR3 is built from 13 residues. The CDR3 region has the DNA TGTGCCAGCAGCTTCTCCTATTACAATGAGCAGTTCTTC. Translation gives CASSFSYYNEQFF.